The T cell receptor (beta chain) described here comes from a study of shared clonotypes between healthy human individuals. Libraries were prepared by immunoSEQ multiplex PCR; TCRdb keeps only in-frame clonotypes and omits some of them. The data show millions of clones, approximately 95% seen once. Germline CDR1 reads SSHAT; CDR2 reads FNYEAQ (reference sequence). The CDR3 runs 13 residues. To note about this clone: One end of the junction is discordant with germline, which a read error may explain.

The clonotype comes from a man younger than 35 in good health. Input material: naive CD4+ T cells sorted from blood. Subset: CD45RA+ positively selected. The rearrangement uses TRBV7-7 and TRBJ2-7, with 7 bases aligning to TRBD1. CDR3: CASSQGQTYEQYF. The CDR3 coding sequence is TGTGCTAGCAGCCAGGGACAGACCTACGAGCAGTACTTC.